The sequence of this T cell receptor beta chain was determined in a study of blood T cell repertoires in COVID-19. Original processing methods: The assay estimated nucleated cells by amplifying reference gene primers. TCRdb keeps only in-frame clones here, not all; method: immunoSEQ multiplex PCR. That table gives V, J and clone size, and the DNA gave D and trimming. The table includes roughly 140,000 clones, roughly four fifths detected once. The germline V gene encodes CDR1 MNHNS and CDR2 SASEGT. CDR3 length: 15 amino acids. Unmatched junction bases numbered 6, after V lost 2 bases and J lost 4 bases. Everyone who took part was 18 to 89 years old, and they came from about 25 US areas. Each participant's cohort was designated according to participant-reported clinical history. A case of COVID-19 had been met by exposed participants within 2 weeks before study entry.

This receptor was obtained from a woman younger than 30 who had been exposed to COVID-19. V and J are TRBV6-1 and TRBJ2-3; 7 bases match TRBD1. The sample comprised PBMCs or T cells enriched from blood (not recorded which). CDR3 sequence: CASSEQIQGADTQYF. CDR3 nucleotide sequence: TGTGCCAGCAGTGAACAAATTCAGGGGGCAGATACGCAGTATTTT.